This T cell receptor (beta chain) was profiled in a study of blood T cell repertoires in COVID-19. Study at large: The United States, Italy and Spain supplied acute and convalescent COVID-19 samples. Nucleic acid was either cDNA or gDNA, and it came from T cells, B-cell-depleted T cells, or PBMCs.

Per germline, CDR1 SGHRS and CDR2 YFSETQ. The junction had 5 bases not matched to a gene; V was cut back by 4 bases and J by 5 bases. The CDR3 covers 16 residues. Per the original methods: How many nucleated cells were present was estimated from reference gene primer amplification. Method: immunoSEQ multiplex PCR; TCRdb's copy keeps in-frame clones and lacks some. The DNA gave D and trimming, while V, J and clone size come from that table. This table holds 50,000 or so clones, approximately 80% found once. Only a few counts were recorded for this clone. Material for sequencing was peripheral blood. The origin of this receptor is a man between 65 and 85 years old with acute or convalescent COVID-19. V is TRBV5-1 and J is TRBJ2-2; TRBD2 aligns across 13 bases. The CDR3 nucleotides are TGCGCCAGCAGCCGACTAGCGGGAGGAAAGACCGGGGAGCTGTTTTTT. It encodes CASSRLAGGKTGELFF. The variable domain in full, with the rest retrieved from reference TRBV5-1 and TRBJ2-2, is KAGVTQTPRYLIKTRGQQVTLSCSPISGHRSVSWYQQTPGQGLQFLFEYFSETQRNKGNFPGRFSGRQFSNSRSEMNVSTLELGDSALYLCASSRLAGGKTGELFFGEGSRLTVL.